These T cell receptor beta chains were read from a single sample in a study of OX40 agonist ivuxolimab in advanced cancers. Measured with immunoSEQ multiplex PCR; TCRdb has only the in-frame clones, and not every one. The table lists over 70,000 clones, under 95% of them singletons. Source: CD4+ or CD8+ T cells sorted from blood, taken in a trial of the OX40 agonist ivuxolimab. The receptors shown here come from an adult with an advanced solid tumor such as melanoma, head and neck, liver or kidney cancer. Each CDR3 is given with its conserved first and last residue. D genes are given only for firm matches. Size is stated for part of the rows, as once, few or many counts, or as a class when the clone is expanded.

size: .; D: TRBD2; J: TRBJ2-1; V: TRBV19; CDR3: CASRQRELVHNEQFF; DNA: TGTGCCAGTAGGCAGCGGGAGTTGGTACACAATGAGCAGTTCTTC
size: few; D: .; J: TRBJ2-5; V: TRBV5-1; CDR3: CASSLPLGTQETQYF; DNA: TGCGCCAGCAGCTTGCCCCTCGGGACCCAAGAGACCCAGTACTTC
size: .; D: .; J: TRBJ1-4; V: TRBV10-3; CDR3: CAVGSVDAGEKLFF; DNA: TGTGCCGTGGGGAGTGTTGACGCGGGTGAAAAACTGTTTTTT
size: .; D: .; J: TRBJ2-2; V: TRBV4-3; CDR3: CASSQDPPGHKNTGELFF; DNA: TGCGCCAGCAGCCAAGACCCCCCAGGACACAAGAACACCGGGGAGCTGTTTTTT
size: .; D: TRBD2; J: TRBJ2-3; V: TRBV11-2; CDR3: CASSLTIAGLDTQYF; DNA: TGTGCCAGCAGCTTAACTATAGCGGGGTTAGATACGCAGTATTTT
size: .; D: TRBD2; J: TRBJ2-1; V: TRBV28; CDR3: CASSLPGTSDNEQFF; DNA: TGTGCCAGCAGTTTACCAGGGACTAGCGACAATGAGCAGTTCTTC
size: once; D: TRBD2; J: TRBJ2-1; V: TRBV7-2; CDR3: CASSPRTSGINNEQFF; DNA: TGTGCCAGCAGCCCACGGACTAGCGGGATCAACAATGAGCAGTTCTTC
size: .; D: TRBD1; J: TRBJ2-2; V: TRBV5-4; CDR3: CASSTRTGRQTGELFF; DNA: TGTGCCAGCAGCACAAGGACAGGTAGACAGACCGGGGAGCTGTTTTTT
size: .; D: .; J: TRBJ2-5; V: TRBV18; CDR3: CASSPRGARETQYF; DNA: TGTGCCAGCTCACCGCGAGGGGCTCGAGAGACCCAGTACTTC
size: .; D: .; J: TRBJ2-7; V: TRBV20-1; CDR3: CSARDLVEQYF; DNA: TGCAGTGCTAGAGATCTTGTGGAGCAGTACTTC
size: .; D: .; J: TRBJ2-1; V: TRBV11-3; CDR3: CASSLTRGNNEQFF; DNA: TGTGCCAGCAGCTTAACCCGGGGCAACAATGAGCAGTTCTTC
size: few; D: .; J: TRBJ2-5; V: TRBV7-3; CDR3: CASSPGGGQETQYF; DNA: TGTGCCAGCAGCCCAGGGGGGGGTCAAGAGACCCAGTACTTC
size: .; D: .; J: TRBJ2-5; V: TRBV5-4; CDR3: CASSSPEQETQYF; DNA: TGTGCCAGCAGCTCACCTGAGCAAGAGACCCAGTACTTC
size: .; D: .; J: TRBJ2-2; V: TRBV7-8; CDR3: CASSLASVLSNTGELFF; DNA: TGTGCCAGCAGCTTAGCTTCGGTACTGTCGAACACCGGGGAGCTGTTTTTT
size: .; D: .; J: TRBJ1-5; V: TRBV2; CDR3: CASRGDAVQPQHF; DNA: TGTGCCAGCAGGGGAGATGCAGTTCAGCCCCAGCATTTT
size: .; D: TRBD1; J: TRBJ1-2; V: TRBV4-3; CDR3: CASSQNQQGAYGYTF; DNA: TGCGCCAGCAGCCAAAACCAACAGGGGGCCTATGGCTACACCTTC
size: .; D: TRBD2; J: TRBJ2-1; V: TRBV9; CDR3: CASSATGTSGGNEQFF; DNA: TGTGCCAGCAGCGCAACCGGGACTAGCGGCGGGAATGAGCAGTTCTTC
size: .; D: .; J: TRBJ1-2; V: TRBV6-5; CDR3: CASGNYGYTF; DNA: TGTGCCAGCGGAAACTATGGCTACACCTTC
size: .; D: TRBD1; J: TRBJ1-3; V: TRBV7-8; CDR3: CASSSRQGTGNTIYF; DNA: TGTGCCAGCAGCTCCCGACAGGGTACAGGAAACACCATATATTTT
size: many; D: TRBD1; J: TRBJ2-1; V: TRBV18; CDR3: CASSPGTALYNEQFF; DNA: TGTGCCAGCTCCCCCGGGACAGCACTGTACAATGAGCAGTTCTTC
size: .; D: TRBD2; J: TRBJ2-7; V: TRBV28; CDR3: CASSPQGLAGRYEQYF; DNA: TGTGCCAGCAGTCCACAGGGACTAGCGGGTCGATACGAGCAGTACTTC
size: .; D: TRBD2; J: TRBJ2-3; V: TRBV7-2; CDR3: CASSARLAGGQTDTQYF; DNA: TGTGCCAGCAGCGCGCGACTAGCGGGAGGGCAGACAGATACGCAGTATTTT
size: .; D: .; J: TRBJ1-2; V: TRBV7-2; CDR3: CASSGIGLKDGGYTF; DNA: TGTGCCAGCAGCGGGATTGGACTTAAGGACGGCGGCTACACCTTC
size: .; D: .; J: TRBJ2-7; V: TRBV2; CDR3: CASSGEAGTYEQYF; DNA: TGTGCCAGCAGTGGCGAGGCGGGGACCTACGAGCAGTACTTC
size: .; D: .; J: TRBJ1-6; V: TRBV4-3; CDR3: CASSQEGLDSPLHF; DNA: TGCGCCAGCAGCCAAGAGGGACTCGATTCACCCCTCCACTTT